Presented here are 26 T cell receptor beta chains from one specimen sequenced in a study of Graves' ophthalmopathy and Graves' hyperthyroidism. The TCR beta CDR3 regions underwent amplification from RNA transcripts. After a first-round RT-PCR with HTBI primers, a second-round multiplex PCR was run. MiXCR was run by TCRdb on the multiplex PCR reads, yielding one entry per CDR3 protein. The profile shows over a million distinct CDR3 sequences, roughly 35% of them singletons. The material sequenced was peripheral blood or thyroid tissue (not recorded which). The receptors were sampled from an adult man with Graves' hyperthyroidism.

The chain uses TRBV29-1 and TRBJ1-2; 9 positions agree with TRBD1. The V gene's germline CDR1 is SQVTM and CDR2 ANQGSEA. J gave up 4 bases and V 8 bases, and 8 bases lay outside the gene matches. The CDR3 has 13 amino acids. In DNA form, the CDR3 reads TGCAGCCCGCAGGGACAGGGTGGCTATGGCTACACCTTC. Protein product: CSPQGQGGYGYTF.

V is TRBV7-9 and J is TRBJ2-2, with a weak D call TRBD1 (6 bases). This CDR3 has 17 residues. V was clipped by 5 bases and J by 3 bases, with 19 bases between them. Germline-derived CDR1 and CDR2 are SEHNR and FQNEAQ (reference sequence). The CDR3 reads CASSELRTVTDTGELFF. The CDR3 bases are TGTGCCAGCAGCGAATTAAGGACAGTCACGGACACCGGGGAGCTGTTTTTT.

This clonotype appeared many times. This chain uses TRBV20-1 with TRBJ1-5, with D possibly matching TRBD1 (6 bases). This CDR3 comprises 14 residues. Germline loops: CDR1 DFQATT, CDR2 SNEGSKA (reference sequence). With 6 bases removed from V and 7 bases from J, the gap between germline ends came to 19 bases. The CDR3 DNA is TGCAGTGCACACGGGACACCCCTCTCACAGCCCCAGCATTTT. Translated: CSAHGTPLSQPQHF.

The chain uses TRBV6-2 or TRBV6-3 and TRBJ1-1; possible D gene TRBD1, 5 bases. Germline loops: CDR1 MNHEY, CDR2 SVGEGT. The V gene lost 0 bases and the J gene lost 4 bases, with 9 bases spanning the gap. This CDR3 is 14 amino acids long. The CDR3 coding sequence is TGTGCCAGCAGTTACTCCAGGGAATCCACTGAAGCTTTCTTT. This codes for CASSYSRESTEAFF.

This clonotype was detected ten times or more. The rearrangement uses TRBV7-9 and TRBJ1-5, with D tentatively TRBD1 (5 bases). There are 16 residues in the CDR3. Germline loops: CDR1 SEHNR, CDR2 FQNEAQ (reference sequence). V gave up 2 bases and J gave up 2 bases, with 13 bases separating them. CDR3 DNA: TGTGCCAGCAGCTTATCGTCAGGGCTCGGCAATCAGCCCCAGCATTTT. Its translation is CASSLSSGLGNQPQHF.

The J gene is TRBJ1-4, the V gene TRBV12-3 or TRBV12-4; 7 bases are a match to TRBD1. The length of the CDR3 is 16 residues. V was clipped by 8 bases and J by 5 bases; unmatched bases: 14. This CDR3 is CASRADWAGGNEKLFF. CDR3 in DNA: TGTGCCAGCCGTGCGGATTGGGCAGGGGGGAATGAAAAACTGTTTTTT.

The chain is built from TRBV29-1 and TRBJ2-7; 8 nucleotides line up with TRBD1. V shed 6 bases and J 3 bases; nucleotides not matched to a gene: 13. The CDR3 contains 15 residues. CDR1 SQVTM and CDR2 ANQGSEA come from the germline V gene. The CDR3: CSVEFRSGQGYEQYF. DNA for the CDR3: TGCAGCGTCGAGTTCAGATCCGGACAGGGCTACGAGCAGTACTTC.

The table lists this clonotype with many counts. This rearrangement joins TRBV20-1 to TRBJ1-2; TRBD1 aligns across 7 bases. V trimming: 0 bases; J trimming: 3 bases; junction bases outside the gene matches: 7. Germline V gene data show CDR1 as DFQATT and CDR2 as SNEGSKA (reference sequence). CDR3 length equals 15 residues. The CDR3 is CSARDKKGAHYGYTF. As DNA, the CDR3 is TGCAGTGCTAGAGATAAGAAGGGGGCCCACTATGGCTACACCTTC.

CDR3 protein: CASSLGGRGSNQPQHF. In DNA form, the CDR3 reads TGTGCCAGCAGCTTGGGGGGCCGGGGGAGCAATCAGCCCCAGCATTTT. This chain links TRBV5-8 with TRBJ1-5; D possibly corresponds to TRBD1 (5 bases). Trimming left V 0 bases short and J 1 base short, with 11 bases between. This CDR3 has 16 residues. CDR1 SGHTS and CDR2 YDEGEE come from the germline V gene.

In regard to this clonotype: A much larger clone differs by one base, so this may be a read error. The chain carries TRBV11-1 and TRBJ1-1; D gene ambiguous. The length of the CDR3 is 12 residues. Germline values: CDR1 SGHAT, CDR2 FQDESV (reference sequence). The CDR3 DNA follows: TGTGTCAGCAGCTTATTGGCCACTGAAGCTTTCTTT. Translated, it gives CVSSLLATEAFF.

This clonotype was picked up a small number of times. The chain employs TRBV6-2 or TRBV6-3 and TRBJ1-3; D gene uncertain. CDR3 length equals 15 residues. Germline V gene sequence: CDR1 MNHEY, CDR2 SVGEGT. V gave up 7 bases and J gave up 0 bases, with 13 bases separating them. The CDR3 sequence is CASKLTASSGNTIYF. CDR3 nucleotides: TGTGCCAGCAAACTTACAGCCTCCTCTGGAAACACCATATATTTT.

The chain combines TRBV10-1 with TRBJ2-7, with TRBD2 identical over 10 bases. CDR1 and CDR2 from the germline V gene are WNHNN and SYGVQD (reference sequence). V lost 10 bases, J lost 6 bases, and 9 bases stayed unmatched. The CDR3 spans 13 residues. The CDR3 DNA reads TGCGCCACCCAAGCGGGAGGGCCTCTCGAGCAGTACTTC. This gives the protein CATQAGGPLEQYF.

This chain joins TRBV19 and TRBJ1-2, with no clear D. The V gene's germline CDR1 is LNHDA and CDR2 SQIVND (reference sequence). V dropped 7 bases and J dropped 0 bases, with 9 bases sitting between them. The CDR3 loop spans 13 amino acids. For the CDR3, the DNA is TGTGCCAGTAACCCCGACCCTAACTATGGCTACACCTTC. Encoded protein: CASNPDPNYGYTF.

The chain joins TRBV2 to TRBJ1-5, with 9 bases matching TRBD1. Germline assignment: CDR1 SNHLY and CDR2 FYNNEI. V shed 3 bases and J 1 base; nucleotides not matched to a gene: 4. This CDR3 spans 16 amino acids. CDR3: CASSDGGQGSNQPQHF. CDR3 DNA: TGTGCCAGCAGTGATGGCGGACAGGGGAGCAATCAGCCCCAGCATTTT.

V and J are TRBV7-2 and TRBJ2-1; 7 bases line up with TRBD1. Germline CDR1 and CDR2: SGHTA and FQGNSA. This CDR3 has 15 amino acids. V lost 3 bases to trimming and J lost 9 bases; unmatched junction nucleotides: 11. The CDR3 protein is CASSFRDSVWGEQFF. CDR3 sequence (DNA): TGTGCCAGCAGCTTCCGGGACAGTGTGTGGGGTGAGCAGTTCTTC.

The chain combines TRBV5-1 with TRBJ2-5; 7 bases are shared with TRBD2. The CDR3 length is 17 residues. Germline V lookup: CDR1 SGHRS, CDR2 YFSETQ. V was pared by 1 base and J by 5 bases, with 14 bases of the junction left unmatched. CDR3 in amino acids: CASSLLSPGRVKETQYF. In DNA, the CDR3 is TGCGCCAGCAGCTTGTTGTCACCTGGGAGGGTAAAGGAGACCCAGTACTTC.

V and J are TRBV6-5 and TRBJ2-5, with D maybe TRBD2 (5 bases). The germline V gene has CDR1 MNHEY and CDR2 SVGAGI. CDR3 length: 15 residues. Trimming removed 6 bases at V and 5 bases at J, with 19 bases between. For the CDR3, the DNA is TGTGCCAGCAGCTTAACCTGGCGGGTATACGAGACCCAGTACTTC. Translated, it gives CASSLTWRVYETQYF.

This clonotype appeared many times. The V gene is TRBV20-1, the J gene TRBJ1-2; no firm D call. Trimming shortened V by 6 bases and J by 4 bases, and 15 bases separated the two germline ends. Looked up from germline, CDR1 is DFQATT and CDR2 is SNEGSKA (reference sequence). The CDR3 length is 13 residues. CDR3 region: CSALTTGLYGYTF. CDR3 bases: TGCAGTGCATTGACCACGGGCCTCTATGGCTACACCTTC.

V gene TRBV7-9 combines with J gene TRBJ2-5, with unresolved D. The CDR3 is made up of 14 amino acids. Germline lookup yields CDR1 SEHNR and CDR2 FQNEAQ (reference sequence). Deletions cut 6 bases from V and 4 bases from J, with 15 bases between. The CDR3 is CASSYSSWGETQYF. CDR3 sequence (DNA): TGTGCCAGCAGTTACTCTTCCTGGGGAGAGACCCAGTACTTC.

This clonotype was seen a handful of times. J is TRBJ1-5 and V is TRBV10-3, with no clear D. V lost 2 bases and J lost 0, with 8 bases in between. Germline-derived CDR1 and CDR2 are ENHRY and SYGVKD. CDR3 length: 15 residues. Here the CDR3 DNA reads TGTGCCATCAGTGAGGGGCACTTTAGCAATCAGCCCCAGCATTTT. This sequence encodes CAISEGHFSNQPQHF.

The chain is built from TRBV5-1 and TRBJ2-5; unclear D gene. The J call could be wrong; TRBJ2-1 is a better fit for the DNA end. Looked up from germline, CDR1 is SGHRS and CDR2 is YFSETQ. CDR3 length: 12 residues. CDR3 sequence (DNA): TGCGCCAGCAACCTAGGTTCGGCTGAGCAGTTCTTC. Translation gives CASNLGSAEQFF.

V usage is TRBV28 and J usage is TRBJ2-5; tentative D call: TRBD1 (7 bases). The CDR3 is 16 amino acids. Germline CDR1 MDHEN, CDR2 SYDVKM. V lost 6 bases, J lost 1 base, and 18 bases lay in between. CDR3 residues: CASSLRRDSVQETQYF. CDR3 in DNA: TGTGCCAGCAGCCTCCGGCGGGACAGCGTCCAAGAGACCCAGTACTTC.

V gene TRBV2 combines with J gene TRBJ2-2, with 10 bases aligning to TRBD2. There are 16 residues in the CDR3. The V and J ends lost 7 bases and 6 bases, in that order; junction bases with no gene match: 11. The germline V gene has CDR1 SNHLY and CDR2 FYNNEI. This chain's CDR3 is CASNKLAGVESGELFF. The CDR3, as DNA: TGTGCCAGCAACAAGCTAGCGGGAGTTGAGTCCGGGGAGCTGTTTTTT.

The V call is TRBV5-6, the J call TRBJ1-1; perhaps TRBD1 as D (6 bases). Trimming cost V 1 base and J 7 bases, with 14 bases left between them. The CDR3 length is 14 residues. The germline V gene has CDR1 SGHDT and CDR2 YYEEEE. Here the CDR3 reads CASSLWGAGDEAFF. The DNA of the CDR3 is TGTGCCAGCAGCTTGTGGGGGGCCGGGGATGAAGCTTTCTTT.

In the case of this clonotype: Its ends do not fully match the called genes, so a read error is possible. The chain links TRBV10-3 to TRBJ1-6; TRBD1 might be the D (6 bases). Germline CDR1 ENHRY, CDR2 SYGVKD. The CDR3 has 14 amino acids. The CDR3: CASSYRVVNPPLHF. The DNA of the CDR3 is TGTGCCAGCAGTTACAGGGTGGTGAATCCACCCCTCCACTTT.

The CDR3 spells CASSESRTPYYGYTF. The CDR3 nucleotides are TGCGCCAGCAGTGAGTCGAGGACACCGTACTATGGCTACACCTTC. The chain is built from TRBV10-2 and TRBJ1-2; tentative D call: TRBD1 (5 bases). Germline loops: CDR1 WSHSY, CDR2 SAAADI. The CDR3 loop spans 15 amino acids. Trimming removed 0 bases at V and 3 bases at J, with 11 bases between.